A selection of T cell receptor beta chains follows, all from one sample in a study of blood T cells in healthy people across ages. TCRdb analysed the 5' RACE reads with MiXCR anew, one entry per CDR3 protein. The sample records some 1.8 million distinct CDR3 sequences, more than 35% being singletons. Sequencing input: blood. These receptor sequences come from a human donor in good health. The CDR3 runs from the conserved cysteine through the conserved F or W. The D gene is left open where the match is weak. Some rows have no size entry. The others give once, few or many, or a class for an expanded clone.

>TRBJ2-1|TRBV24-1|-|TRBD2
CAASQRGAPYNEQFF
TGTGCCGCCAGTCAGCGGGGGGCACCCTACAATGAGCAGTTCTTC
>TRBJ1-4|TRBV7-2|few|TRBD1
CASSPGGASRKLFF
TGTGCCAGCAGCCCAGGGGGCGCATCTAGAAAACTGTTTTTT
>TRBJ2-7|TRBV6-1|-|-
CASSGLKANSYEQYF
TGTGCCAGCAGTGGCCTCAAAGCGAACTCCTACGAGCAGTACTTC
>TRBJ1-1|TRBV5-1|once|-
CASSPRGQQSGAFF
TGCGCCAGCAGCCCCAGGGGTCAACAGTCTGGGGCTTTCTTT
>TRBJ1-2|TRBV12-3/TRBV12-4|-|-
CASSFLKNYGYTF
TGTGCCAGCAGTTTTCTGAAGAACTATGGCTACACCTTC
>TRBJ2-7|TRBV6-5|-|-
CASSYRVRGPGKNYEQYF
TGTGCCAGCAGTTATAGAGTCCGGGGGCCCGGAAAAAACTACGAGCAGTACTTC
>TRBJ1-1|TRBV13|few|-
CASSLDGGVGEAFF
TGTGCCAGCAGCCTCGATGGGGGTGTAGGAGAAGCTTTCTTT
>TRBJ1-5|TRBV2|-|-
CASSAALGQPQHF
TGTGCCAGCAGTGCCGCTTTAGGTCAGCCCCAGCATTTT
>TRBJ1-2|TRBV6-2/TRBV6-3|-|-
CASSYPRTGRGVNGYTF
TGTGCCAGCAGTTACCCGAGAACGGGGAGGGGAGTAAATGGCTACACCTTC
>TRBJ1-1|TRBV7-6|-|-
CASSSFQANTEAFF
TGTGCCAGCAGCTCTTTTCAAGCGAACACTGAAGCTTTCTTT
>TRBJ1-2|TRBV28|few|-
CASSPFSGAPNYGYTF
TGTGCCAGCAGTCCCTTCAGCGGGGCCCCTAACTATGGCTACACCTTC
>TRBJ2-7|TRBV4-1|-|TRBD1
CASSLPGQGAKHYEQYF
TGCGCCAGCAGCCTGCCGGGACAGGGGGCCAAGCACTACGAGCAGTACTTC
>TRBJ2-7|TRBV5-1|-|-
CASSLGGEDYEQYF
TGCGCCAGCAGCTTGGGCGGGGAAGATTACGAGCAGTACTTC
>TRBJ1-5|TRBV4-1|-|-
CASSQDHPGSGNQLQHF
TGCGCCAGCAGCCAAGATCATCCGGGGTCGGGCAATCAGCTCCAGCATTTT
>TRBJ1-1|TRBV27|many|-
CASSSLGDTEAFF
TGTGCCAGCAGCTCCTTAGGGGACACTGAAGCTTTCTTT
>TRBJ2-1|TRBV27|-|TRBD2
CTSSFSSGEKVNEQFF
TGTACCAGCAGTTTTTCGAGCGGGGAGAAGGTAAATGAGCAGTTCTTC
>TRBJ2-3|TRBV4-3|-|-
CASSQARRDTQYF
TGCGCCAGCAGCCAAGCACGTAGAGATACGCAGTATTTT
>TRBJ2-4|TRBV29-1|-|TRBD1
CSVEARDRRLAKNIQYF
TGCAGCGTTGAAGCTCGGGACAGGCGATTAGCCAAAAACATTCAGTACTTC
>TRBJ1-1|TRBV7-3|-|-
CASSLGGNGEAFF
TGTGCCAGCTCCCTCGGCGGGAACGGTGAAGCTTTCTTT
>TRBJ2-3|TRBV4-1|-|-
CASSRRVASTDTQYF
TGCGCCAGCAGCCGCAGGGTAGCTAGCACAGATACGCAGTATTTT
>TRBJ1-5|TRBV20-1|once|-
CSANGDLNQPQHF
TGCAGTGCGAATGGGGACCTCAATCAGCCCCAGCATTTT
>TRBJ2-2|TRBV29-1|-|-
CSVGTAANTGELFF
TGCAGCGTTGGGACAGCCGCGAACACCGGGGAGCTGTTTTTT
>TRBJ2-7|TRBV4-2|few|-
CASRERVGGSGYEQYF
TGTGCCAGCCGGGAGAGAGTTGGGGGATCAGGCTACGAGCAGTACTTC
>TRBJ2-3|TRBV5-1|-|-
CASKLGGRGDTQYF
TGCGCCAGCAAGCTGGGCGGACGGGGAGATACGCAGTATTTT
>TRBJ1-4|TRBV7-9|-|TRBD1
CARSLGGTVGEKLFF
TGTGCCCGCAGCTTAGGGGGGACAGTCGGTGAAAAGCTGTTTTTT
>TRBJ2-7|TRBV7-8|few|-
CASSLARVAYEQYF
TGTGCCAGCAGCTTAGCGAGAGTGGCCTACGAGCAGTACTTC
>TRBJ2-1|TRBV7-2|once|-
CASSRGGWNSYNEQFF
TGTGCCAGCAGCCGAGGTGGGTGGAACTCCTACAATGAGCAGTTCTTC
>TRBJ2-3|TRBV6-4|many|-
CASSDGEYTDTQYF
TGTGCCAGCAGTGATGGGGAATACACAGATACGCAGTATTTT
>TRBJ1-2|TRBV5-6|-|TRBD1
CASRGQALFGYTF
TGTGCCAGCCGGGGACAGGCGTTATTCGGCTACACCTTC
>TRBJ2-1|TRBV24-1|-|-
CATSDIRTVGVFNEQFF
TGTGCCACCAGTGATATCCGGACAGTAGGAGTTTTTAATGAGCAGTTCTTC
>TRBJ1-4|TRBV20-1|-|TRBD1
CSATDQGGHEKLFF
TGCAGTGCTACAGATCAGGGGGGACATGAAAAACTGTTTTTT
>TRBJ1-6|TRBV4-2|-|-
CASSQEDSGSSPLHF
TGTGCCAGCAGCCAAGAGGACTCGGGAAGTTCACCCCTCCACTTT
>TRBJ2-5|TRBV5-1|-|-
CASSSRGTKQYF
TGCGCCAGCAGCTCGAGGGGGACAAAGCAGTACTTC
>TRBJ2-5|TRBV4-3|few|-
CASSQVPRDQETQYF
TGCGCCAGCAGCCAAGTCCCCAGGGACCAAGAGACCCAGTACTTC
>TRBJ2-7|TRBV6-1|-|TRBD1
CASSEAPGTDVGNEQYF
TGTGCCAGCAGTGAAGCCCCCGGGACAGATGTCGGCAACGAGCAGTACTTC
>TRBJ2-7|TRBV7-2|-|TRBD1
CASSMTGGKAYEQYF
TGTGCCAGCAGCATGACAGGGGGCAAGGCCTACGAGCAGTACTTC
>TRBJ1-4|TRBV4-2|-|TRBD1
CASSQEKLRDRGLEKLFF
TGTGCCAGCAGCCAAGAGAAGTTGCGTGACAGGGGGCTGGAAAAACTGTTTTTT
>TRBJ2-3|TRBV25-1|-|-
CVSSGIIDTQYF
TGTGTCAGCAGCGGTATTATAGATACGCAGTATTTT
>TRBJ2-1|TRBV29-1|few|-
CSALTGYEQFF
TGCAGCGCCCTAACAGGTTATGAGCAGTTCTTC
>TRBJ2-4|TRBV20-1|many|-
CSARTGPLQDIQYF
TGCAGTGCCCGAACCGGGCCCCTCCAGGACATTCAGTACTTC
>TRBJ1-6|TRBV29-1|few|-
CSVGGNSPLHF
TGCAGCGTGGGGGGTAATTCACCCCTCCACTTT
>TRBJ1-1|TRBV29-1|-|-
CSVYQGRGTEAFF
TGCAGCGTCTACCAGGGAAGAGGAACTGAAGCTTTCTTT
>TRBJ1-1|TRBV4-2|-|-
CASSQGPLGEEAFF
TGTGCCAGCAGCCAAGGACCCTTGGGCGAGGAAGCTTTCTTT
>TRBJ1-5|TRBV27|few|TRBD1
CASSFSPQGAQNQPQHF
TGTGCCAGCAGTTTTTCACCCCAGGGGGCTCAAAATCAGCCCCAGCATTTT
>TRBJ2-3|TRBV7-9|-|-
CASSLDGGAQYF
TGTGCCAGCAGCTTAGACGGCGGGGCGCAGTATTTT
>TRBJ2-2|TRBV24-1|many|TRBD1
CAARTGTGDTGELFF
TGTGCCGCCAGGACCGGGACAGGGGACACCGGGGAGCTGTTTTTT
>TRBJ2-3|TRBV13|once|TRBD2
CASSSRTSLDTQYF
TGTGCCAGCAGCTCAAGGACTAGCTTAGATACGCAGTATTTT
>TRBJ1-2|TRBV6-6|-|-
CASSKPGLTNYGYTF
TGTGCCAGCAGCAAGCCGGGACTTACTAACTATGGCTACACCTTC
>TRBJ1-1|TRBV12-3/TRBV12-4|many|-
CASSYRVNTEAFF
TGTGCCAGCAGTTACAGGGTTAACACTGAAGCTTTCTTT
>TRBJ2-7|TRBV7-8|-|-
CASSSEVGTSSYEQYF
TGTGCCAGCAGCTCCGAGGTGGGGACGAGCTCCTACGAGCAGTACTTC
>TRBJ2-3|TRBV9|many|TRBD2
CASSAGGSTDTQYF
TGTGCCAGCAGCGCGGGGGGGTCCACAGATACGCAGTATTTT
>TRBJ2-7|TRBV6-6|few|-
CASTQSYGSPYEQYF
TGTGCCAGCACACAATCCTACGGGAGTCCCTACGAGCAGTACTTC
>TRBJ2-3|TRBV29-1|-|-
CSVPSGGRTDTQYF
TGCAGCGTTCCCTCTGGGGGCCGTACAGATACGCAGTATTTT
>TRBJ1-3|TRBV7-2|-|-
CASSLEGRRSVDTIYF
TGTGCCAGCAGCTTAGAGGGGCGCCGAAGTGTTGACACCATATATTTT
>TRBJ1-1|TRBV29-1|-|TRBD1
CSVSDRVTEAFF
TGCAGCGTATCGGACAGGGTCACTGAAGCTTTCTTT
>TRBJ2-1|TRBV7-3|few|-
CASSPRSSSYNEQFF
TGTGCCAGCAGCCCTAGATCCAGCTCCTACAATGAGCAGTTCTTC
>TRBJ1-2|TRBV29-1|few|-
CSVQKSGNHLGYTF
TGCAGCGTTCAAAAGTCGGGCAACCACCTAGGCTACACCTTC